Given below is one TCR beta chain in context. Participants came from about 24 US areas, aged about 18 to 95 years. The entry originates in a study of blood T cell repertoires in COVID-19. Looking at the study overall: Researchers got acute and convalescent COVID-19 samples from the United States, Italy and Spain. In each case, the material was cDNA or gDNA derived from T cells, B-cell-depleted T cells, or PBMCs.

CDR3 length: 13 amino acids. The germline V gene encodes CDR1 MNHNS and CDR2 SASEGT. V dropped 1 base and J dropped 8 bases, with 11 bases sitting between them. The authors' processing: From reference gene primer amplification, estimates of nucleated cell counts were derived. Profiled with immunoSEQ multiplex PCR; TCRdb holds only in-frame clones, not every one. V and J calls and clone size are as listed in that table; D and trimming were resolved from the DNA. The sample gives some 320,000 clones, more than 75% of which show up once; about 5% is in the top ten. The material sequenced was PBMCs or T cells enriched from blood (not recorded which). The sequence was collected from a young woman who had recovered from COVID-19. J is TRBJ1-2 and V is TRBV6-1; a weak D match, TRBD1 (5 bases). The CDR3 sequence is CASSEEWGGGYTF. CDR3 nucleotide sequence: TGTGCCAGCAGTGAAGAGTGGGGGGGAGGCTACACCTTC.